This T cell receptor beta chain was obtained from a study of CD8+CD57+ T cells in acquired aplastic anemia. Losses at the gene ends were 7 bases for V and 5 bases for J; bases not matched to a gene: 5. The CDR3 is made up of 12 amino acids. In germline, CDR1 is DFQATT, CDR2 SNEGSKA (reference sequence). CDR3 and TCR beta VDJ profiling relied on a genomic DNA template. TCRdb re-called the reads with MiXCR, one entry per CDR3 protein. The sample contains 200,000 to 250,000 distinct CDR3 sequences, 30% to 40% of which appear only once. The chain links TRBV20-1 to TRBJ1-5; 7 nucleotides align to TRBD1. The TCR comes from a human donor in good health, serving as a control. Material for sequencing was sorted CD4+, CD8+, or CD8+CD57+ T cells (not recorded which) from PBMCs. Here the CDR3 DNA reads TGCAGTGTCGGGACAGTCTATCAGCCCCAGCATTTT. Residues: CSVGTVYQPQHF.